A selection of T cell receptor beta chains follows, all from one sample in a study of CD8 T cells in ankylosing spondylitis. TCRdb itself ran the 5' RACE reads through MiXCR, one entry per CDR3 protein. The sample includes 150,000 to 200,000 distinct CDR3 sequences, around 10% of them seen just once. Source material: blood, either unsorted or a sorted T cell fraction (not recorded which). These receptors were obtained from a male donor with ankylosing spondylitis or in good health (not recorded which). Both conserved end residues are part of each CDR3. Each record gives: V gene, D gene, J gene, clone size, CDR3 DNA, CDR3 protein. The D gene is left open where the match is weak. Where a row states a size, it is once, few, many or the class of an expanded clone; other rows omit it.

TRBV5-1	TRBD1	TRBJ2-5	many	TGCGCCAGCAGCTCAGGGGGGACAGGACAAGAGACCCAGTACTTC	CASSSGGTGQETQYF
TRBV29-1	TRBD2	TRBJ2-3	many	TGCAGCCTCGGACTAGCGGGGCCCGATACGCAGTATTTT	CSLGLAGPDTQYF
TRBV7-6	NA	TRBJ2-7	NA	TGTGCCACCTTACCGCGCTGCGAGCAGTACTTC	CATLPRCEQYF
TRBV7-2	NA	TRBJ2-1	NA	TGTGCCAGCAGCTCAAGGTCCCCCAACAATGAGCAGTTCTTC	CASSSRSPNNEQFF
TRBV4-3	NA	TRBJ1-1	many	TGCGCCAGCAGCCAAGGCCTCTATTTGAACACTGAAGCTTTCTTT	CASSQGLYLNTEAFF
TRBV5-7	NA	TRBJ2-7	NA	TGTGCCAGCGGCTTGGTAGGCTTGGATGTAATCGGCTACGAGCAGTACTTC	CASGLVGLDVIGYEQYF
TRBV29-1	NA	TRBJ1-5	many	TGCAGCGTTGTAACGGATAGCAATCAGCCCCAGCATTTT	CSVVTDSNQPQHF
TRBV6-5	NA	TRBJ2-6	many	TGTGCCAGCAGTTCTGGGGCCAACGTCCTGACTTTC	CASSSGANVLTF
TRBV29-1	TRBD2	TRBJ2-2	many	TGCAGCGCTACCTCGGCTAGCGGGGGATCCACCGGGGAGCTGTTTTTT	CSATSASGGSTGELFF
TRBV6-5	NA	TRBJ1-5	many	TGTGCCAGCAGTTACTCGGGGGGAAATCAGCCCCAGCATTTT	CASSYSGGNQPQHF
TRBV3-1	NA	TRBJ1-1	many	TGTGCCAGCAGCCGGAAGGACAGGAACACTGAAGCTTTCTTT	CASSRKDRNTEAFF
TRBV6-5	TRBD1	TRBJ1-5	many	TGTGCCAGCAGTTCCCCTCCAGGGGGAAATGGCAATCAGCCCCAGCATTTT	CASSSPPGGNGNQPQHF
TRBV10-3	NA	TRBJ1-1	NA	TGTGCCATCAGACATGACAGGTTTACTTCGAACACTGAAGCTTTCTTT	CAIRHDRFTSNTEAFF
TRBV24-1	NA	TRBJ2-3	many	TGTGCCACCAGTGACAGATACAGGGACGAAGATACGCAGTATTTT	CATSDRYRDEDTQYF
TRBV7-6	NA	TRBJ2-5	few	TGTGCCAGCAGCTTAGTTCAAGGAAAAGAGACCCAGTACTTC	CASSLVQGKETQYF
TRBV3-1	NA	TRBJ2-5	many	TGTGCCAGCAGCTCGTCGGGGGAGACCCAGTACTTC	CASSSSGETQYF
TRBV5-1	NA	TRBJ1-5	NA	TGCGCCAGCAGCTTGGGAGGGAGACATCAGCCCCAGCATTTT	CASSLGGRHQPQHF
TRBV5-4	NA	TRBJ1-3	many	TGTGCCAGCAGCTTGGGCAGTAGTTTCTCTGGAAACACCATATATTTT	CASSLGSSFSGNTIYF
TRBV29-1	NA	TRBJ2-7	many	TGCAGCGCCCGCAACAGCGAGCAGTACTTC	CSARNSEQYF
TRBV20-1	NA	TRBJ1-2	many	TGCAGTGCTAGAGAGGGGGGGCGAATCTATGGCTACACCTTC	CSAREGGRIYGYTF
TRBV5-5	NA	TRBJ2-3	NA	TGTGTCAGCAGCTTGGTCCTGATCAGGGATACGCAGTATTTT	CVSSLVLIRDTQYF
TRBV4-2	NA	TRBJ2-3	NA	TGTGCCAGCAGCCAAGGAGAGACAGCGGGAGATACGCAGTATTTT	CASSQGETAGDTQYF
TRBV12-3/TRBV12-4	TRBD2	TRBJ2-7	many	TGTGCCAGCAGTGCGGGACTATCCCTCTCCTACGAGCAGTACTTC	CASSAGLSLSYEQYF
TRBV29-1	NA	TRBJ1-1	many	TGCAGCGTTGTAGGTCATGAGGACACTGAAGCTTTCTTT	CSVVGHEDTEAFF
TRBV7-6	NA	TRBJ1-1	few	TGTGCCAGCAGCCCCGGGAGTGGCACTGAAGCTTTCTTT	CASSPGSGTEAFF
TRBV6-1	TRBD1	TRBJ2-1	many	TGTGCCAGCAGTCGCTCTTGGACAGGGGGCAGGATGAATGAGCAGTTCTTC	CASSRSWTGGRMNEQFF
TRBV20-1	NA	TRBJ2-5	many	TGCAGTGCTAGAGGTGACAGTATGCAAGAGACCCAGTACTTC	CSARGDSMQETQYF
TRBV6-2/TRBV6-3	NA	TRBJ2-1	many	TGTGCCAGCAGTTCATGGGGTGAGAATGAGCAGTTCTTC	CASSSWGENEQFF
TRBV5-1	TRBD1	TRBJ2-2	many	TGCGCCAGCAGCTTGCGGCCCGGGACAGGGATGAACACCGGGGAGCTGTTTTTT	CASSLRPGTGMNTGELFF
TRBV7-6	NA	TRBJ2-3	NA	TGTGCCAGCAGCTTAGCGGCGAGATACACAGCTACGCAGTATTTT	CASSLAARYTATQYF
TRBV18	NA	TRBJ1-1	NA	TGTGCCAGCTCACCACCGTCAGGGATGAACACTGAAGCTTTCTTT	CASSPPSGMNTEAFF
TRBV6-1	TRBD1	TRBJ1-3	NA	TGTGCCAGCGGACAGGGTCACTCTGGAAACACCATATATTTT	CASGQGHSGNTIYF
TRBV12-3/TRBV12-4	NA	TRBJ2-2	many	TGTGCCAGCACCCGCTTTGACAGACGGAACACCGGGGAGCTGTTTTTT	CASTRFDRRNTGELFF
TRBV5-1	NA	TRBJ2-3	NA	TGCGCCAGCAGCTTGGGGTGGGACACAGATACGCAGTATTTT	CASSLGWDTDTQYF
TRBV2	NA	TRBJ2-2	NA	TGTGCCAGCAGGCGTACAGGTTCTGGGGAGCTGTTTTTT	CASRRTGSGELFF
TRBV7-2	NA	TRBJ1-1	NA	TGTGCCAGCAGCCGCGCCTTCAGGGCTGTCACTGAAGCTTTCTTT	CASSRAFRAVTEAFF
TRBV20-1	NA	TRBJ1-5	few	TGCAGTGCCTCCCTGGAAATCAGGGCCCAGCATTTT	CSASLEIRAQHF
TRBV27	NA	TRBJ1-5	many	TGTGCCAGCAGTCCTAAGATAAGGGATAGCAATCAGCCCCAGCATTTT	CASSPKIRDSNQPQHF
TRBV4-3	NA	TRBJ2-3	medium-sized	TGCGCCAGCAGCCAAGATTCGGGGGGCCGCACAGATACGCAGTATTTT	CASSQDSGGRTDTQYF
TRBV11-3	TRBD2	TRBJ2-3	few	TGTGCCAGCAGCTTAGCGGGACTAGCGGGGGGTTCTAGCACAGATACGCAGTATTTT	CASSLAGLAGGSSTDTQYF
TRBV5-4	NA	TRBJ2-5	many	TGTGCCAGCAGCTTGGTACTAGGATGGGGCCAAGAGACCCAGTACTTC	CASSLVLGWGQETQYF
TRBV27	NA	TRBJ2-1	few	TGTGCCAGCAAGAGGCGATTGCGGGACTCCTACAATGAGCAGTTCTTC	CASKRRLRDSYNEQFF
TRBV12-3/TRBV12-4	NA	TRBJ2-1	NA	TGTGCCAGCAGTGGGGAGAGGGGCTACAATGAGCAGTTCTTC	CASSGERGYNEQFF
TRBV4-3	NA	TRBJ1-5	many	TGCGCCAGCAGCCCCTCTTGGGTAGGAGATCAGCCCCAGCATTTT	CASSPSWVGDQPQHF
TRBV5-5	NA	TRBJ1-3	many	TGTGCCAGCAGCTTCCTGGACAGCTCTGGAAACACCATATATTTT	CASSFLDSSGNTIYF
TRBV7-8	TRBD2	TRBJ2-2	many	TGTGCCAGCAGCTTAGTGGTAGCGGGAGGTGGCACCGGGGAGCTGTTTTTT	CASSLVVAGGGTGELFF
TRBV5-1	TRBD2	TRBJ2-7	many	TGCGCCAGCAGCTTGACGCTCCCGCGACTAGCGGGAGGTACACCCTACGAGCAGTACTTC	CASSLTLPRLAGGTPYEQYF
TRBV20-1	NA	TRBJ2-7	few	TGCAGTGCTAGAGCTCAGAGCTCCTACGAGCAGTACTTC	CSARAQSSYEQYF
TRBV18	NA	TRBJ2-2	once	TGTGCCAGCTCACCGCTAGACAGCCGGGCGAACACCGGGGAGCTGTTTTTT	CASSPLDSRANTGELFF
TRBV10-1	TRBD1	TRBJ2-1	NA	TGCGCCAGCAGTGAGGGACAGGACAATGAGCAGTTCTTC	CASSEGQDNEQFF
TRBV5-1	TRBD1	TRBJ1-2	few	TGCGCCAGCTGGCCAGGGGGGCCCCGCCGGAATGGCTACACCTTC	CASWPGGPRRNGYTF
TRBV29-1	NA	TRBJ2-5	many	TGCAGCGTTGGAATTTTGAGGACGTCCCAACAAGAGACCCAGTACTTC	CSVGILRTSQQETQYF
TRBV5-1	TRBD2	TRBJ2-5	many	TGCGCCAGCAGCTTTTCTAGCGGGAGAGAGGAGACCCAGTACTTC	CASSFSSGREETQYF
TRBV3-1	TRBD1	TRBJ2-7	many	TGTGCCAGCAGCCAACAAACAGGGGCCTACGAGCAGTACTTC	CASSQQTGAYEQYF
TRBV20-1	TRBD2	TRBJ2-6	many	TGCAGTGCTATCGATAGCGGGCCTGGGGCCAACGTCCTGACTTTC	CSAIDSGPGANVLTF
TRBV10-3	TRBD1	TRBJ2-1	many	TGTGCCATCAGCGACAGGGGGTATGAGCAGTTCTTC	CAISDRGYEQFF
TRBV12-3/TRBV12-4	NA	TRBJ2-6	many	TGTGCCAGCAGAATTTTCTCTGGGGCCAACGTCCTGACTTTC	CASRIFSGANVLTF
TRBV10-1	NA	TRBJ1-1	NA	TGCGCCAGCAGTGAAGAACTAACGAACACTGAAGCTTTCTTT	CASSEELTNTEAFF
TRBV7-2	NA	TRBJ1-3	many	TGTGCCAGCAGCTTCGACAGCTCTGGAAACACCATATATTTT	CASSFDSSGNTIYF